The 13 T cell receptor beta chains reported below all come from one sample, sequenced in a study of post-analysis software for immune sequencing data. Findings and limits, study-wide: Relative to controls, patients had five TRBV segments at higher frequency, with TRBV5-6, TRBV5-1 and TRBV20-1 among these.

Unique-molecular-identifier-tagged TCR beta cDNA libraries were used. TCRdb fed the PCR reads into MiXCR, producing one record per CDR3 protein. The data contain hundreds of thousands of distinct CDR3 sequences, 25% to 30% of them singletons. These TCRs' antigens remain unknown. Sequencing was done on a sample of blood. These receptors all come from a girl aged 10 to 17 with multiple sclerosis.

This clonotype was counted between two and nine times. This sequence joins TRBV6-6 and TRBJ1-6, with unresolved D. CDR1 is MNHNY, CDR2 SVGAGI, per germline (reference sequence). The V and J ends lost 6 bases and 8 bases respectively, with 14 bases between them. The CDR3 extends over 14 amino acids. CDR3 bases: TGTGCCAGCAGGGCGCCGTGGACCGATTCACCCCTCCACTTT. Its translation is CASRAPWTDSPLHF.

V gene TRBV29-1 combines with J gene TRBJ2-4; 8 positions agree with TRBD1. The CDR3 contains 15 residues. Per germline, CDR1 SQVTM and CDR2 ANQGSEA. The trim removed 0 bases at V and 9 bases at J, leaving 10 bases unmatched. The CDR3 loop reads CSVEDLGDRGGIQYF. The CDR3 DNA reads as TGCAGCGTTGAAGATCTAGGAGACAGGGGTGGCATTCAGTACTTC.

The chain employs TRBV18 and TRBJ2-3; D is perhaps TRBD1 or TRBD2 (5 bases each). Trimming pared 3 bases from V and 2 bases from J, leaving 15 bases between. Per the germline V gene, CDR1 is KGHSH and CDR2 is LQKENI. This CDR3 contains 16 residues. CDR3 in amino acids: CASSPRSGGYTDTQYF. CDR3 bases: TGTGCCAGCTCACCCAGGAGTGGGGGTTACACAGATACGCAGTATTTT.

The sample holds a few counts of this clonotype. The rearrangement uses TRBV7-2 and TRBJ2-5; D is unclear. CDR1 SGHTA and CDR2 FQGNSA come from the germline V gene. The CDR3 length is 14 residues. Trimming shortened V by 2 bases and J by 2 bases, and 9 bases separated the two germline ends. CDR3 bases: TGTGCCAGCAGCTTAAGGGCCGGTCAAGAGACCCAGTACTTC. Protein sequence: CASSLRAGQETQYF.

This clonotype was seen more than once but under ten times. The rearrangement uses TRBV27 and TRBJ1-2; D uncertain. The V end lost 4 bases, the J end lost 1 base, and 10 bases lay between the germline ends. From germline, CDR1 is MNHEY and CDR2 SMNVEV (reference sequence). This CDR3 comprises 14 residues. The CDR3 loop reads CASSSTLYNYGYTF. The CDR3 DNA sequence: TGTGCCAGCAGTTCTACCCTTTATAACTATGGCTACACCTTC.

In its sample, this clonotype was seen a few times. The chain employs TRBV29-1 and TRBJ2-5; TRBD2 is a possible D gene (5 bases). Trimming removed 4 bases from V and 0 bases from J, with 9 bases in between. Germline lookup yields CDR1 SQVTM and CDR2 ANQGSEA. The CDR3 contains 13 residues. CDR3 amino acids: CSVGQRHQETQYF. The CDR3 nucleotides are TGCAGCGTTGGTCAGCGGCACCAAGAGACCCAGTACTTC.

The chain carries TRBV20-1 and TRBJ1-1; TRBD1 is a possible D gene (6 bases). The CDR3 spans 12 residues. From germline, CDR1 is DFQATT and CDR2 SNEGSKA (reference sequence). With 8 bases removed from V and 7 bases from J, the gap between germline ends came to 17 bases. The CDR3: CSSPEQGIEAFF. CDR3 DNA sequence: TGCAGTTCCCCCGAACAGGGAATTGAAGCTTTCTTT.

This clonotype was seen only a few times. The CDR3 loop is CSAGGASGYTF. The CDR3 DNA is TGCAGTGCTGGGGGGGCCTCTGGCTACACCTTC. The chain is built from TRBV20-1 and TRBJ1-2; perhaps TRBD1 as D (6 bases). CDR1 is DFQATT and CDR2 is SNEGSKA in the germline V gene (reference sequence). The CDR3 is made up of 11 amino acids. Trimming took off 5 bases at V and 7 bases at J, with 11 bases between the two ends.

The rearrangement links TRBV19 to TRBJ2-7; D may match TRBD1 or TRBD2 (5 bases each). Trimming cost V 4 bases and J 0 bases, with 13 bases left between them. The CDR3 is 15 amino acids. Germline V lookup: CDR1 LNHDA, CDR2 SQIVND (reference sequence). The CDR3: CASSNRDRSSYEQYF. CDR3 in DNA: TGTGCCAGTAGTAACCGGGACCGAAGCTCCTACGAGCAGTACTTC.

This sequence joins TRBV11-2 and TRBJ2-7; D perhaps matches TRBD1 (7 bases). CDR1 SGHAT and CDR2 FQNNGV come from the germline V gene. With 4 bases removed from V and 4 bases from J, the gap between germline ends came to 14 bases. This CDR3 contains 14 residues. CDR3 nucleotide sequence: TGTGCCAGCAGCTCGGGGGCAGGGGGGTACGAGCAGTACTTC. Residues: CASSSGAGGYEQYF. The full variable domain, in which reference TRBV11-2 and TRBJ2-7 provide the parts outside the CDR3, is EAGVAQSPRYKIIEKRQSVAFWCNPISGHATLYWYQQILGQGPKLLIQFQNNGVVDDSQLPKDRFSAERLKGVDSTLKIQPAKLEDSAVYLCASSSGAGGYEQYFGPGTRLTVT.

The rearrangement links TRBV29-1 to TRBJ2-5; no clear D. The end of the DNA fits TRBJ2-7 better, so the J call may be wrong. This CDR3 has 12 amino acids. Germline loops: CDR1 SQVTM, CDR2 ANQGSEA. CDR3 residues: CSVGTVYYEQYF. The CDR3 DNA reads TGCAGCGTTGGGACCGTATACTACGAGCAGTACTTC.

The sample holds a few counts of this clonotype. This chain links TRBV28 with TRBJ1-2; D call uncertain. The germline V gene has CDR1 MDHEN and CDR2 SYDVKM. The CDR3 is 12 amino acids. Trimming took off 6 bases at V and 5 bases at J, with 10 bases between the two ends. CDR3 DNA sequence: TGTGCCAGCAGACTGCCCGGATATGGCTACACCTTC. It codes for CASRLPGYGYTF.

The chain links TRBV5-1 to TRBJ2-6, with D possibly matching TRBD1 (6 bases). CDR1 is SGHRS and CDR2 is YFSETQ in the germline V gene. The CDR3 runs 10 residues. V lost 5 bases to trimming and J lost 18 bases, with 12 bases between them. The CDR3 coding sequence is TGCGCCAGCAGGTTATACAGGGAGACTTTC. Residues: CASRLYRETF.